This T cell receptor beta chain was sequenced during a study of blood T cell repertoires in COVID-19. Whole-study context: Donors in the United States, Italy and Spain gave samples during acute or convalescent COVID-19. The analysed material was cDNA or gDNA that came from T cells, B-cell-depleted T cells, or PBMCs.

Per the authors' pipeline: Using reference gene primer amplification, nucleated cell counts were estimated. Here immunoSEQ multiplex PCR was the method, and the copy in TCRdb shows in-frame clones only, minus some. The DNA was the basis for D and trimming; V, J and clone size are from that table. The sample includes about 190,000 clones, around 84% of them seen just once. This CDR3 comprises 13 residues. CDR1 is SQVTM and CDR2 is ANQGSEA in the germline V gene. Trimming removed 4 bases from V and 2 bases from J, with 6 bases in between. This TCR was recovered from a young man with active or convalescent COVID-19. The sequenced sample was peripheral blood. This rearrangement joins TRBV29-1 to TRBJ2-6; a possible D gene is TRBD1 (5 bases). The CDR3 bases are TGCAGCGTTGCGGACACTGGGGCCAACGTCCTGACTTTC. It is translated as CSVADTGANVLTF.